These 7 T cell receptor beta chains were all obtained from the same sample, sequenced in a study of CD8+CD57+ T cells in acquired aplastic anemia. Investigators profiled TCR beta VDJ and CDR3 from genomic DNA template. Via MiXCR, TCRdb re-called the reads, giving one row per CDR3 protein. The table lists 200,000 to 300,000 distinct CDR3 sequences, roughly 82% of them singletons. Patients sequenced had flow cytometry evidence of CD8+CD57+ cell expansion. Material for sequencing was sorted CD4+, CD8+, or CD8+CD57+ T cells (not recorded which) from PBMCs. The source is a human donor with aplastic anemia.

This clonotype was observed a few times. The chain carries TRBV19 and TRBJ2-7; 7 bases map to TRBD1. Germline V lookup: CDR1 LNHDA, CDR2 SQIVND (reference sequence). After removal of 5 bases from V and 1 base from J, the junction contained 5 bases not matched to a gene. CDR3 length: 14 amino acids. For the CDR3, the DNA is TGTGCCAGTAGTGGGACAGCCCTTTCCTACGAGCAGTACGTC. Amino acids: CASSGTALSYEQYV.

The chain uses TRBV11-2 and TRBJ2-3, with a weak D call TRBD1 (5 bases). There are 14 residues in the CDR3. The V gene's germline CDR1 is SGHAT and CDR2 FQNNGV. Trimming removed 8 bases at V and 6 bases at J, with 18 bases between. This chain's CDR3 is CASRPRGSTDTQYF. CDR3 DNA sequence: TGTGCCAGCCGTCCTAGGGGATCTACCGATACGCAGTATTTT.

This clonotype was found many times. The chain employs TRBV19 and TRBJ2-5; D possibly corresponds to TRBD1 (7 bases). The CDR3 extends over 15 amino acids. The germline V and J ends were trimmed by 7 bases and 4 bases, with 19 bases remaining between them. CDR1 LNHDA and CDR2 SQIVND come from the germline V gene (reference sequence). The CDR3 DNA sequence: TGTGCCAGTACCCCTCGACAGGGAGGAGGAGAGACCCAGTACTTC. Protein product: CASTPRQGGGETQYF.

This clonotype was seen a handful of times. The chain joins TRBV11-3 to TRBJ2-2; no clear D gene. The CDR3 consists of 12 residues. Trimming removed 1 base at V and 9 bases at J, with 6 bases between. The germline CDR1 and CDR2 sequences are SGHNT and YENEEA. CDR3 nucleotide sequence: TGTGCCAGCAGCTTAGTTCCGAGGGAGCTGTTTTTT. It yields the protein CASSLVPRELFF.

The rearrangement links TRBV5-1 to TRBJ1-5, with D uncertain. With 4 bases removed from V and 8 bases from J, the gap between germline ends came to 16 bases. CDR3 length: 14 residues. Germline V gene lookup returns CDR1 SGHRS and CDR2 YFSETQ. CDR3 in DNA: TGCGCCAGCAGCGAGCCTTCGGACGATAAGCCCCAGCATTTT. It translates to CASSEPSDDKPQHF.

CDR3 in DNA: TGCGCCAGCAGGGGGACTAGCGGGAGAGACGAGCAGTACGTC. Encoded protein: CASRGTSGRDEQYV. The rearrangement joins TRBV10-1 to TRBJ2-7, with 14 bases that match TRBD2. CDR3 length equals 14 residues. From germline, CDR1 is WNHNN and CDR2 SYGVQD (reference sequence). J was trimmed by 5 bases and V by 6 bases; bases with no gene match: 3.

V gene TRBV2 combines with J gene TRBJ1-5, with a weak D call TRBD1 (6 bases). Trimming took 6 bases from V and 13 from J, leaving 19 bases between them. CDR1 is SNHLY and CDR2 is FYNNEI in the germline V gene. This CDR3 region has 13 residues. The CDR3 loop is CASSDTGTQTQHF. In DNA form, the CDR3 reads TGTGCCAGCAGCGATACGGGGACACAGACGCAGCATTTT.